These 25 T cell receptor beta chains share one sample of origin, sequenced in a study of early T cells in non-severe SARS-CoV-2 infection. TCRdb ran MiXCR on the 5' RACE reads and lists one entry per CDR3 protein. The data show about 45,000 distinct CDR3 sequences, with roughly 12% seen just once and about a fifth held by the top ten. Material for sequencing was whole blood. All receptors derive from an adult who was a healthcare worker with PCR-confirmed SARS-CoV-2 infection or an uninfected control (not recorded which).

This clonotype was seen at least ten times. The CDR3 reads CASRSQIFSRAQPQHF. DNA of the CDR3: TGTGCCAGCCGGAGCCAAATTTTCTCCCGGGCTCAGCCCCAGCATTTT. This chain joins TRBV28 and TRBJ1-5, with unresolved D. Trimming removed 8 bases from V and 6 bases from J, with 23 bases in between. The CDR3 covers 16 residues. Germline V gives CDR1 MDHEN, CDR2 SYDVKM.

The J gene is TRBJ2-7, the V gene TRBV7-2; D remains unclear. Per the germline V gene, CDR1 is SGHTA and CDR2 is FQGNSA. The CDR3 spans 13 residues. V lost 5 bases to trimming and J lost 4 bases, with 12 bases between them. As DNA, the CDR3 is TGTGCCAGCAGCCCTGGTCAGACATACGAGCAGTACTTC. This codes for CASSPGQTYEQYF.

This clonotype was found many times. The chain joins TRBV7-9 to TRBJ1-1, with D unclear. Germline CDR1 reads SEHNR; CDR2 reads FQNEAQ (reference sequence). The CDR3 runs to 15 residues. V was shortened by 1 base and J by 5 bases, with 14 bases between the two germline ends. The CDR3 protein is CASSLGGGLLTEAFF. As DNA, the CDR3 is TGTGCCAGCAGCTTAGGAGGAGGGTTATTAACTGAAGCTTTCTTT.

This chain's CDR3 is CAISERSPGQGVNEQFF. The CDR3 DNA reads TGTGCCATCAGTGAGCGGTCTCCCGGGCAGGGGGTAAATGAGCAGTTCTTC. This sequence joins TRBV10-3 and TRBJ2-1, with 7 bases lining up with TRBD1. This CDR3 spans 17 amino acids. With 2 bases clipped from V and 7 bases from J, the junction kept 14 bases outside the gene matches. The germline CDR1 and CDR2 sequences are ENHRY and SYGVKD.

There are many counts of this clonotype. CDR3: CASSLLVLNEQFF. DNA of the CDR3: TGTGCCAGCAGCTTACTGGTCTTAAATGAGCAGTTCTTC. The chain carries TRBV11-2 and TRBJ2-1; D gene unclear. CDR3 length: 13 amino acids. The ends were cut back, 2 bases at V and 7 bases at J, with 9 bases in the middle. CDR1 is SGHAT and CDR2 is FQNNGV in the germline V gene.

The rearrangement uses TRBV20-1 and TRBJ2-7; 9 nucleotides align to TRBD1. CDR3 length: 16 residues. Trimming took 1 base from V and 2 from J; bases not matched to a gene: 9. Germline loops: CDR1 DFQATT, CDR2 SNEGSKA (reference sequence). The CDR3 region is CSARAYSGQGTYEQYF. The CDR3 region has the DNA TGCAGTGCTAGAGCATACTCGGGACAGGGAACCTACGAGCAGTACTTC.

This clonotype showed up many times. The gene calls are TRBV6-1 and TRBJ2-1; TRBD2 aligns across 7 bases. Per the germline V gene, CDR1 is MNHNS and CDR2 is SASEGT. This CDR3 is built from 12 residues. Unmatched junction bases numbered 3, after V lost 10 bases and J lost 3 bases. CDR3 coding DNA: TGTGCCACCGGGGACTACTACAATGAGCAGTTCTTC. Protein sequence: CATGDYYNEQFF.

J is TRBJ2-7 and V is TRBV9; 10 positions agree with TRBD2. The CDR3 is made up of 17 amino acids. Looked up from germline, CDR1 is SGDLS and CDR2 is YYNGEE. Germline trimming cut 0 bases from V and 5 bases from J; bases unmatched to any gene: 11. As DNA, the CDR3 is TGTGCCAGCAGCGTAGGAGGCCTAGCGGGAGTAGTCCACGAGCAGTACTTC. It codes for CASSVGGLAGVVHEQYF.

This clonotype was observed at least ten times. The chain uses TRBV9 and TRBJ2-7, with 11 bases identical to TRBD1. The CDR3 has 15 amino acids. Germline trimming cut 4 bases from V and 5 bases from J; bases unmatched to any gene: 8. CDR1 and CDR2 (germline): SGDLS, YYNGEE. CDR3 DNA: TGTGCCAGCAGCCTCTACGGGACAGGGGGAAACGAGCAGTACTTC. Translating gives CASSLYGTGGNEQYF.

The sample holds many counts of this clonotype. The chain is built from TRBV20-1 and TRBJ2-5, with 16 bases lining up with TRBD2. Trimming removed 6 bases from V and 4 bases from J; junction bases left unmatched: 8. In germline, CDR1 is DFQATT, CDR2 SNEGSKA (reference sequence). The CDR3 runs to 16 residues. The CDR3 region is CSASGTSGRARETQYF. The DNA for the CDR3 is TGCAGTGCGTCCGGGACTAGCGGGAGGGCCAGAGAGACCCAGTACTTC.

V gene TRBV25-1 combines with J gene TRBJ1-2; D gene ambiguous. The CDR3 is made up of 14 amino acids. V was cut by 3 bases and J by 4 bases, with 12 bases left in between. The germline CDR1 and CDR2 sequences are MGHDK and SYGVNS. This CDR3 is CASSDPLEGYGYTF. DNA of the CDR3: TGTGCCAGCAGTGACCCCCTAGAAGGCTATGGCTACACCTTC.

This clonotype was counted between two and nine times. V and J are TRBV20-1 and TRBJ1-5; no definite D call. Trimming left V 0 bases short and J 0 bases short, with 3 bases between. Per the germline V gene, CDR1 is DFQATT and CDR2 is SNEGSKA (reference sequence). CDR3 size: 13 residues. CDR3 sequence reads: CSARDLSNQPQHF. In DNA form, the CDR3 reads TGCAGTGCTAGAGATCTTAGCAATCAGCCCCAGCATTTT.

There are a few counts of this clonotype. The chain has TRBV5-1 and TRBJ2-2, with TRBD1 matching 8 bases. With 4 bases clipped from V and 5 bases from J, the junction kept 7 bases outside the gene matches. CDR1 and CDR2 from the germline V gene are SGHRS and YFSETQ. The CDR3 sequence is 15 residues long. CDR3 sequence (DNA): TGCGCCAGCAGCCCGGAGGGACAGGCAACCGGGGAGCTGTTTTTT. This encodes CASSPEGQATGELFF.

This clonotype was observed at least ten times. The V call is TRBV18, the J call TRBJ1-5, with a tentative D call TRBD1 (6 bases). Germline V gene data show CDR1 as KGHSH and CDR2 as LQKENI. The CDR3 has 19 amino acids. V was pared by 1 base and J by 0 bases, with 19 bases between. DNA for the CDR3: TGTGCCAGCTCACCACTGTCACTCCGGGACACCACTAGCAATCAGCCCCAGCATTTT. Its translation: CASSPLSLRDTTSNQPQHF.

This clonotype was counted at least ten times. This chain joins TRBV20-1 and TRBJ2-7; possibly TRBD1 or TRBD2 for D (5 bases each). Germline V gives CDR1 DFQATT, CDR2 SNEGSKA (reference sequence). V dropped 6 bases and J dropped 3 bases, with 21 bases sitting between them. The CDR3 extends over 15 amino acids. The DNA for the CDR3 is TGCAGTGCCGGGGCGGTCCACTCAAACTTCTACGAGCAGTACTTC. Protein product: CSAGAVHSNFYEQYF.

V is TRBV7-3 and J is TRBJ2-2; 14 nucleotides line up with TRBD2. Germline V gives CDR1 SGHTA, CDR2 FQGTGA. With V trimmed by 5 bases and J by 2 bases, 7 bases remained unmatched. This CDR3 region has 18 residues. The CDR3 DNA is TGTGCCAGCAGCCAAAGGACTAGCGGGAGGCCCAACACCGGGGAGCTGTTTTTT. The encoded protein is CASSQRTSGRPNTGELFF.

This clonotype was recorded at least ten times. The J gene is TRBJ2-5, the V gene TRBV6-2 or TRBV6-3, with D perhaps TRBD2 (6 bases). The CDR3 spans 12 residues. Germline CDR1 MNHEY, CDR2 SVGEGT. V lost 4 bases, J lost 5 bases, and 8 bases lay in between. DNA of the CDR3: TGTGCCAGCAGTTGGGACTCGGAGACCCAGTACTTC. Its protein is CASSWDSETQYF.

The chain couples TRBV19 to TRBJ2-7, with D unresolved. Trimming removed 0 bases from V and 3 bases from J, with 6 bases in between. This CDR3 comprises 13 residues. In germline, CDR1 is LNHDA, CDR2 SQIVND (reference sequence). CDR3 nucleotide sequence: TGTGCCAGTAGTATAGATGCCCGCTACGAGCAGTACTTC. The encoded protein is CASSIDARYEQYF.

There are many counts of this clonotype. CDR3 sequence: CASRKDSQETQYF. The CDR3 nucleotides are TGTGCCAGCAGGAAAGACAGCCAAGAGACCCAGTACTTC. The chain is built from TRBV28 and TRBJ2-5, with a possible D match to TRBD1 (5 bases). CDR1 is MDHEN, CDR2 SYDVKM, per germline. V lost 6 bases, J lost 1 base, and 9 bases lay in between. This CDR3 region has 13 residues. Full variable domain (rest looked up from reference TRBV28 and TRBJ2-5): DVKVTQSSRYLVKRTGEKVFLECVQDMDHENMFWYRQDPGLGLRLIYFSYDVKMKEKGDIPEGYSVSREKKERFSLILESASTNQTSMYLCASRKDSQETQYFGPGTRLLVL.

This clonotype has a count of ten or more. The CDR3 reads CSVGQGETQYF. CDR3 nucleotides: TGCAGCGTTGGGCAGGGAGAGACCCAGTACTTC. The gene calls are TRBV29-1 and TRBJ2-5; TRBD1 is a possible D gene (5 bases). The CDR3 has 11 amino acids. V was clipped by 4 bases and J by 4 bases, with 7 bases between them. The germline V gene has CDR1 SQVTM and CDR2 ANQGSEA.

In this sample, this clonotype turned up many times. The V call is TRBV19, the J call TRBJ2-7, with TRBD1 matching 10 bases. Germline V lookup: CDR1 LNHDA, CDR2 SQIVND (reference sequence). The CDR3 runs 14 residues. The J segment lost 3 bases and the V segment lost 5 bases, leaving 4 bases of the junction unmatched. The CDR3 here is CASSWTGGFYEQYF. CDR3 in DNA: TGTGCCAGTAGTTGGACAGGGGGATTCTACGAGCAGTACTTC. The full variable domain, completed using reference TRBV19 and TRBJ2-7, is DGGITQSPKYLFRKEGQNVTLSCEQNLNHDAMYWYRQDPGQGLRLIYYSQIVNDFQKGDIAEGYSVSREKKESFPLTVTSAQKNPTAFYLCASSWTGGFYEQYFGPGTRLTVT.

This clonotype was counted at least ten times. V and J are TRBV6-4 and TRBJ2-1; a possible D gene is TRBD1 (5 bases). Between the trimmed V and J ends, which lost 6 bases and 6 bases, there was a span of 18 bases. The length of the CDR3 is 15 residues. CDR1 and CDR2 from the germline V gene are MRHNA and SNTAGT. The CDR3 DNA reads TGTGCCAGCAGCCCTATGTCCCTCCAGGGCAATGAGCAGTTCTTC. It specifies CASSPMSLQGNEQFF.

This clonotype has a count of ten or more. CDR3 nucleotides: TGTGCCAGCAGCCTCCCGGGACTAGCGGGTGGTGAGCAGTTCTTC. This translates into CASSLPGLAGGEQFF. The gene calls are TRBV6-2 or TRBV6-3 and TRBJ2-1; TRBD2 matches at 12 bases. The CDR3 is 15 amino acids. J gave up 9 bases and V 6 bases, and 9 bases lay outside the gene matches. CDR1 MNHEY and CDR2 SVGEGT come from the germline V gene.

This clonotype was seen many times. V gene TRBV6-1 combines with J gene TRBJ2-1, with 12 bases aligning to TRBD2. Unmatched junction bases numbered 6, after V lost 2 bases and J lost 4 bases. The length of the CDR3 is 17 residues. In germline, CDR1 is MNHNS, CDR2 SASEGT. CDR3 bases: TGTGCCAGCAGTGAATTCCCTCTAGCGGGAGGGTACAATGAGCAGTTCTTC. Translated: CASSEFPLAGGYNEQFF.

Ten or more counts support this clonotype. This chain joins TRBV5-1 and TRBJ1-4, with 7 nucleotides matching TRBD1. V was clipped by 1 base and J by 8 bases; unmatched bases: 8. Germline V lookup: CDR1 SGHRS, CDR2 YFSETQ. CDR3 size: 15 residues. CDR3 coding DNA: TGCGCCAGCAGCTTGTATGGGGACAGTGGAGAAAAACTGTTTTTT. Amino acid sequence: CASSLYGDSGEKLFF.